A single sample gave rise to the 9 T cell receptor beta chains below, sequenced in a study of shared clonotypes between healthy human individuals (dated by TCRdb to 2018 to 2021). Libraries were prepared through the immunoSEQ multiplex PCR assay. The immuneACCESS repertoire file appears here via TCRdb, limited to in-frame rearrangements. These files lack a portion of the clones; in checked studies, under half of the deficit traces to unresolved V genes, and the cause of the others is not known. Within this sample are 2.3 million or so clones, with more than 85% of them counted one time only. The ten largest account for about 0.39% of the sample. The sequencing input was naive CD4+ T cells from PBMCs. The sample's cell subset or site label, in plain terms: CD45RA+ positively selected. The receptors were sampled from a man in his late teens or twenties in good health. Some clones in this sample may be carry-over from other donors' samples.

The V and J genes are TRBV5-4 and TRBJ1-1; 7 nucleotides match TRBD1. Per the germline V gene, CDR1 is SGHNT and CDR2 is YYREEE (reference sequence). V dropped 4 bases and J dropped 6; count of bases not matched to a gene: 12. The CDR3 extends over 15 amino acids. CDR3 residues: CASSPGRWDSPEAFF. CDR3 sequence (DNA): TGTGCCAGCAGCCCGGGGAGGTGGGACAGCCCTGAAGCTTTCTTT.

This chain links TRBV28 with TRBJ1-2; D is undetermined. This CDR3 comprises 12 residues. Per germline, CDR1 MDHEN and CDR2 SYDVKM. V was cut by 5 bases and J by 7 bases, with 11 bases left in between. CDR3 nucleotides: TGTGCCAGCAGTAAGCTTGGAGGTGGCTACACCTTC. Its protein is CASSKLGGGYTF.

The rearrangement joins TRBV5-1 to TRBJ2-2; 9 bases line up with TRBD2. Trimming removed 3 bases from V and 6 bases from J; junction bases left unmatched: 12. The CDR3 sequence is 17 residues long. CDR1 is SGHRS and CDR2 is YFSETQ in the germline V gene. CDR3 coding DNA: TGCGCCAGCAGCTCCCTCCTAGCGGGGAATAGGGCCGGGGAGCTGTTTTTT. Its translation: CASSSLLAGNRAGELFF.

Written as DNA, the CDR3 is TGTGCCAGCAGCTTAGCCGAGGGGCATTCTGGCTACACCTTC. This encodes CASSLAEGHSGYTF. The chain joins TRBV7-9 to TRBJ1-2; D possibly corresponds to TRBD1 (5 bases). Germline values: CDR1 SEHNR, CDR2 FQNEAQ (reference sequence). Trimming shortened V by 0 bases and J by 7 bases, and 12 bases separated the two germline ends. The CDR3 length is 14 residues.

J is TRBJ2-1 and V is TRBV7-3; 13 nucleotides agree with TRBD2. The CDR3 has 15 residues. CDR1 and CDR2 (germline): SGHTA, FQGTGA. J was trimmed by 9 bases and V by 3 bases; bases with no gene match: 5. The CDR3 nucleotides are TGTGCCAGCAGCTTTGGGACTAGCGGGACAAGTGAGCAGTTCTTC. Its translation: CASSFGTSGTSEQFF.

The V call is TRBV13, the J call TRBJ2-5, with 9 bases matching TRBD2. Germline V lookup: CDR1 PRHDT, CDR2 FYEKMQ (reference sequence). The CDR3 is made up of 15 amino acids. Trimming took 0 bases from V and 4 from J; bases not matched to a gene: 3. Here the CDR3 reads CASSLGLSGRETQYF. Written as DNA, the CDR3 is TGTGCCAGCAGCTTAGGGCTTAGCGGGAGAGAGACCCAGTACTTC.

The V call is TRBV29-1, the J call TRBJ2-7; possibly TRBD2 for D (6 bases). This CDR3 is built from 15 residues. Germline-derived CDR1 and CDR2 are SQVTM and ANQGSEA. The germline V and J ends were trimmed by 3 bases and 0 bases, with 15 bases remaining between them. CDR3 coding DNA: TGCAGCGTTGAGCTCCCTGGAGGGAGCTCCTACGAGCAGTACTTC. This translates into CSVELPGGSSYEQYF.

The rearrangement joins TRBV4-1 to TRBJ2-2; 9 nucleotides match TRBD2. With 0 bases clipped from V and 2 bases from J, the junction kept 4 bases outside the gene matches. Germline CDR1 and CDR2: MGHRA and YSYEKL. The CDR3 totals 17 residues. DNA for the CDR3: TGCGCCAGCAGCCAAGAGTCTAGCGGGGCAAACACCGGGGAGCTGTTTTTT. This translates into CASSQESSGANTGELFF.

This clone was observed once. V gene TRBV28 combines with J gene TRBJ2-3; 7 positions match TRBD1. J lost 1 base, V lost 7 bases, and 11 bases had no gene match. CDR3 length: 16 residues. Germline CDR1 reads MDHEN; CDR2 reads SYDVKM. The CDR3 loop reads CASIPLGQTGTDTQYF. In nucleotides, the CDR3 is TGTGCCAGCATCCCCTTGGGACAGACCGGCACAGATACGCAGTATTTT. Full variable domain (outside the CDR3, taken from reference TRBV28 and TRBJ2-3): DVKVTQSSRYLVKRTGEKVFLECVQDMDHENMFWYRQDPGLGLRLIYFSYDVKMKEKGDIPEGYSVSREKKERFSLILESASTNQTSMYLCASIPLGQTGTDTQYFGPGTRLTVL.